This entry lists 18 T cell receptor beta chains sequenced from one sample in a study of blood T cell repertoires in COVID-19. Clones were read by immunoSEQ multiplex PCR, and TCRdb kept only the in-frame ones, dropping some. The data show 220,000 or so clones, around 82% seen once. Sequenced: peripheral blood. Receptor source: a woman under 40 who had recovered from COVID-19.

The V and J genes are TRBV25-1 and TRBJ1-1; 7 nucleotides agree with TRBD1. This CDR3 has 14 residues. Per germline, CDR1 MGHDK and CDR2 SYGVNS. V lost 4 bases, J lost 6 bases, and 8 bases stayed unmatched. CDR3: CASSGQGPLSEAFF. CDR3 DNA sequence: TGTGCCAGCAGTGGACAGGGACCCCTCTCTGAAGCTTTCTTT.

CDR3 DNA sequence: TGTGCCAGCAGCTTACAAGCGGGAGGCGAGCAGTACTTC. As protein: CASSLQAGGEQYF. The chain is built from TRBV7-9 and TRBJ2-7; 9 nucleotides agree with TRBD2. From germline, CDR1 is SEHNR and CDR2 FQNEAQ (reference sequence). J lost 6 bases, V lost 2 bases, and 2 bases had no gene match. This CDR3 has 13 amino acids. Based on the CDR3 plus reference TRBV7-9 and TRBJ2-7, the full variable domain is DTGVSQNPRHKITKRGQNVTFRCDPISEHNRLYWYRQTLGQGPEFLTYFQNEAQLEKSRLLSDRFSAERPKGSFSTLEIQRTEQGDSAMYLCASSLQAGGEQYFGPGTRLTVT.

The V gene is TRBV29-1, the J gene TRBJ2-2, with TRBD2 identical over 7 bases. The germline gives CDR1 SQVTM, CDR2 ANQGSEA. The junction had 7 bases not matched to a gene; V was cut back by 5 bases and J by 1 base. The CDR3 loop spans 15 amino acids. CDR3 nucleotide sequence: TGCAGCGTTAGTGTCGGGACTATGAACACCGGGGAGCTGTTTTTT. Translating gives CSVSVGTMNTGELFF.

The gene calls are TRBV27 and TRBJ2-7; perhaps TRBD2 as D (5 bases). Germline V gene data show CDR1 as MNHEY and CDR2 as SMNVEV (reference sequence). Trimming shortened V by 5 bases and J by 2 bases, and 10 bases separated the two germline ends. This CDR3 comprises 13 residues. CDR3 DNA: TGTGCCAGCAGTCGGACTGTTACCTACGAGCAGTACTTC. As protein: CASSRTVTYEQYF.

The table lists this clone with a count of one. The V and J genes are TRBV27 and TRBJ2-7, with 13 bases lining up with TRBD2. Per the germline V gene, CDR1 is MNHEY and CDR2 is SMNVEV (reference sequence). The length of the CDR3 is 18 residues. V lost 2 bases to trimming and J lost 3 bases; unmatched junction nucleotides: 10. The CDR3 DNA is TGTGCCAGCAGTTTACGGAATGGGGGACTAGCGGGATTCTACGAGCAGTACTTC. It translates to CASSLRNGGLAGFYEQYF.

V and J are TRBV30 and TRBJ2-7; 10 bases are a match to TRBD1. CDR3 size: 14 residues. The ends lost 2 bases at V and 4 bases at J; junction bases unmatched: 5. The germline CDR1 and CDR2 sequences are GTSNPN and SVGIG (reference sequence). The CDR3 DNA follows: TGTGCCTGGAGTAGGGACAGGGGAATATACGAGCAGTACTTC. Residues: CAWSRDRGIYEQYF.

The chain uses TRBV9 and TRBJ1-2; no definite D call. Trimming pared 4 bases from V and 3 bases from J, leaving 10 bases between. The CDR3 length is 13 residues. Germline V gene sequence: CDR1 SGDLS, CDR2 YYNGEE. The CDR3, as DNA: TGTGCCAGCAGCTTAGGTCCGGACTATGGCTACACCTTC. Its translation is CASSLGPDYGYTF.

The V gene is TRBV2, the J gene TRBJ2-2, with 11 bases aligning to TRBD2. V shed 7 bases, J shed 7 bases, and the junction held 5 bases outside the gene matches. This CDR3 spans 14 amino acids. Germline CDR1 SNHLY, CDR2 FYNNEI. CDR3 loop: CASKLAGVGGELFF. As DNA, the CDR3 is TGTGCCAGCAAACTAGCGGGAGTTGGCGGGGAGCTGTTTTTT.

The V and J genes are TRBV9 and TRBJ2-6; D ambiguous. The V end lost 5 bases, the J end lost 0 bases, and 6 bases lay between the germline ends. Germline-derived CDR1 and CDR2 are SGDLS and YYNGEE. CDR3 length: 14 amino acids. CDR3 bases: TGTGCCAGCAGTTCCCTCTCTGGGGCCAACGTCCTGACTTTC. It codes for CASSSLSGANVLTF.

The chain carries TRBV2 and TRBJ2-5, with 8 bases identical to TRBD2. The CDR3 length is 13 residues. Trimming cost V 5 bases and J 1 base; bases outside gene matches: 0. Germline V gene data show CDR1 as SNHLY and CDR2 as FYNNEI. CDR3 residues: CASSTSGQETQYF. CDR3 sequence (DNA): TGTGCCAGCAGTACTAGCGGCCAAGAGACCCAGTACTTC.

This chain connects TRBV4-2 to TRBJ2-3, with 10 bases lining up with TRBD2. V lost 1 base and J lost 4; bases outside the gene matches: 2. This CDR3 spans 15 amino acids. Germline CDR1 reads LGHNA; CDR2 reads YNFKEQ. CDR3 sequence (DNA): TGTGCCAGCAGCCAAGGGGGACTAGCGTCAGATACGCAGTATTTT. Its protein product is CASSQGGLASDTQYF.

The V call is TRBV6-5, the J call TRBJ2-3, with 7 positions matching TRBD2. In germline, CDR1 is MNHEY, CDR2 SVGAGI. Unmatched junction bases numbered 10, after V lost 2 bases and J lost 8 bases. The length of the CDR3 is 15 residues. The CDR3 reads CASSYRAGRGGTQYF. Written as DNA, the CDR3 is TGTGCCAGCAGTTACAGGGCAGGGAGGGGAGGTACGCAGTATTTT.

This chain uses TRBV6-4 with TRBJ1-4; 7 nucleotides agree with TRBD1. V lost 2 bases and J lost 13; bases outside the gene matches: 10. The CDR3 has 14 amino acids. Germline V gives CDR1 MRHNA, CDR2 SNTAGT. This CDR3 reads CASSDGTALNGLFF. In DNA, the CDR3 is TGTGCCAGCAGTGACGGGACAGCCCTCAACGGACTGTTTTTT.

The chain uses TRBV9 and TRBJ2-1; 7 bases are a match to TRBD1. V trimming: 0 bases; J trimming: 5 bases; junction bases outside the gene matches: 5. In germline, CDR1 is SGDLS, CDR2 YYNGEE. CDR3 length: 15 residues. CDR3 DNA: TGTGCCAGCAGCGTAGCAGGGGGTGGGAACAATGAGCAGTTCTTC. Translated, it gives CASSVAGGGNNEQFF.

The chain uses TRBV3-1 (or the pseudogene TRBV3-2) and TRBJ1-2, with TRBD1 matching 9 bases. Germline V gene data show CDR1 as LGHDT and CDR2 as YNNKEL (reference sequence). Trimming removed 3 bases from V and 3 bases from J; junction bases left unmatched: 5. The CDR3 sequence is 15 residues long. CDR3 loop: CASSHRGQGYYGYTF. CDR3 nucleotides: TGTGCCAGCAGCCACAGGGGACAGGGATACTATGGCTACACCTTC.

This clone has a single count. The gene calls are TRBV7-9 and TRBJ2-1; the D gene is possibly TRBD2 (6 bases). The V end was cut by 7 bases, the J end by 0 bases, with 13 bases between. This CDR3 has 15 residues. Germline V lookup: CDR1 SEHNR, CDR2 FQNEAQ (reference sequence). CDR3 sequence reads: CASTSAGSSYNEQFF. In DNA, the CDR3 is TGTGCCAGCACCTCTGCGGGGTCCTCCTACAATGAGCAGTTCTTC. The variable domain in full, completed from reference TRBV7-9 and TRBJ2-1, reads DTGVSQNPRHKITKRGQNVTFRCDPISEHNRLYWYRQTLGQGPEFLTYFQNEAQLEKSRLLSDRFSAERPKGSFSTLEIQRTEQGDSAMYLCASTSAGSSYNEQFFGPGTRLTVL.

This clone was recorded only once. The CDR3 loop reads CASSYSTDNTGELFF. The CDR3 coding sequence is TGTGCCAGCAGTTACTCGACAGACAACACCGGGGAGCTGTTTTTT. The chain carries TRBV6-5 and TRBJ2-2, with TRBD1 as a possible D gene (5 bases). Trimming took 0 bases from V and 2 from J, leaving 7 bases between them. The germline gives CDR1 MNHEY, CDR2 SVGAGI. This CDR3 is built from 15 residues.

The chain has TRBV4-2 and TRBJ2-1; tentatively, D is TRBD1 (6 bases). The CDR3 contains 16 residues. From germline, CDR1 is LGHNA and CDR2 YNFKEQ. V lost 1 base, J lost 4 bases, and 14 bases lay in between. CDR3 sequence (DNA): TGTGCCAGCAGCCAAGTCTCGGCAGGGGTATACAATGAGCAGTTCTTC. Translating gives CASSQVSAGVYNEQFF.